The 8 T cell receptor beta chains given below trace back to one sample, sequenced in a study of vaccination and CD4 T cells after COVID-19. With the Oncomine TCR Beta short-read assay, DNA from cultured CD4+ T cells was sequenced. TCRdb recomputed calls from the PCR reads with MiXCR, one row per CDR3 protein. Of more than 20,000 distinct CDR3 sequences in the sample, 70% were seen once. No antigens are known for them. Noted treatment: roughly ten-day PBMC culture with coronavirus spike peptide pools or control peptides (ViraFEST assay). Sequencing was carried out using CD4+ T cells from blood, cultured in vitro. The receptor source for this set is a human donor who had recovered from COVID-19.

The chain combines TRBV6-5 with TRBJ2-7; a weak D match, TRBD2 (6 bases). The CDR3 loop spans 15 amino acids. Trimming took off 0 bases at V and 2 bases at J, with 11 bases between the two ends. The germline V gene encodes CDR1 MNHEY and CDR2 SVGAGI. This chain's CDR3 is CASSYSSSVTYEQYF. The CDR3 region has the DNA TGTGCCAGCAGTTACTCGTCTAGCGTCACCTACGAGCAGTACTTC.

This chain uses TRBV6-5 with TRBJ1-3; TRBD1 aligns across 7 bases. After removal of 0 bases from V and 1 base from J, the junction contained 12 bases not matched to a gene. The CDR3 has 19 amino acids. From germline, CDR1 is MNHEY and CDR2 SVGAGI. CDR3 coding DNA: TGTGCCAGCAGTTACTCGAGCCCGAGACAGGGAGATTCTGGAAACACCATATATTTT. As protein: CASSYSSPRQGDSGNTIYF.

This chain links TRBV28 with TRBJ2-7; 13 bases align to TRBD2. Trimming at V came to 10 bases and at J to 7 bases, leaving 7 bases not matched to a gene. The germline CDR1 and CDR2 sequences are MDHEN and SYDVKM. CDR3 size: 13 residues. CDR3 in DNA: TGTGCCACCACTAGCGGGAGGGCCTGGGAGCAGTACTTC. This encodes CATTSGRAWEQYF.

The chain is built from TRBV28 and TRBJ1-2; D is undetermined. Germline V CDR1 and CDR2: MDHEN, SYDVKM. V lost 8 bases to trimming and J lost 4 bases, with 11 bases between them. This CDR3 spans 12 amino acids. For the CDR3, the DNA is TGTGCCAGCCTCACGCGGGGCTATGGCTACACCTTC. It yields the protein CASLTRGYGYTF.

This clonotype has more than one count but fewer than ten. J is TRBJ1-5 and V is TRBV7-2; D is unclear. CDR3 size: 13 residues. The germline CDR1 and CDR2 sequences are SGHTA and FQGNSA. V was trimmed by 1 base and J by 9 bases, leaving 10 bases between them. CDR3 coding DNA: TGTGCCAGCAGCTTAGGGCCGACGGGGCCCCAGCATTTT. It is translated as CASSLGPTGPQHF.

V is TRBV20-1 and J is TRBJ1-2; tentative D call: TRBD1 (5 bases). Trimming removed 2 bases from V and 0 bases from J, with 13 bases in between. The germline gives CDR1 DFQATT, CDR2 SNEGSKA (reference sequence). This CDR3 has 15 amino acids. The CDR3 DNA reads TGCAGTGCTAGACCCCACAAGGGGCCTAACTATGGCTACACCTTC. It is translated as CSARPHKGPNYGYTF.

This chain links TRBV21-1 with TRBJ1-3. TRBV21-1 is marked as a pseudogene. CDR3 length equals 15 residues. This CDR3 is CASSKRRFSGNTIYF. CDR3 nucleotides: TGTGCCAGCAGCAAAAGACGGTTCTCTGGAAACACCATATATTTT.

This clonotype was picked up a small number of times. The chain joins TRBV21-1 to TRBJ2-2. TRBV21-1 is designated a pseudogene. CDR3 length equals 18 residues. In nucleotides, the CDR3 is TGTGCCAGCAGCCGAAAAGTTAGGGTGCTCGCGAACACCGGGGAGCTGTTTTTT. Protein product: CASSRKVRVLANTGELFF.